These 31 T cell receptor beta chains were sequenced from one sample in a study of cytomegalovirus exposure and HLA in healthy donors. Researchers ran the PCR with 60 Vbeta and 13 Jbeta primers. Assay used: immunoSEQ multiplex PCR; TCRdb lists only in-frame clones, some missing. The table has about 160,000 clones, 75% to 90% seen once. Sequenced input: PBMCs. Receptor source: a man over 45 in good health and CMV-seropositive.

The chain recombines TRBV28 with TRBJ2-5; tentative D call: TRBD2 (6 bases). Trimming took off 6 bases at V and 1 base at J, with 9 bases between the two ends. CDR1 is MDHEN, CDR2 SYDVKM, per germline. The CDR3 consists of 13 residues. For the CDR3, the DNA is TGTGCCAGCAGGGCGGGACCCCAAGAGACCCAGTACTTC. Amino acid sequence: CASRAGPQETQYF.

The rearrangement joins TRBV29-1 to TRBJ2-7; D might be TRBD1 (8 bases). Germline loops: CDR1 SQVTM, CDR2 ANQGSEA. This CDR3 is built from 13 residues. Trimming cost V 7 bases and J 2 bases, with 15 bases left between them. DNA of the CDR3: TGCAGCGCAGCGGGACAGGCCACCTACGAGCAGTACTTC. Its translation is CSAAGQATYEQYF.

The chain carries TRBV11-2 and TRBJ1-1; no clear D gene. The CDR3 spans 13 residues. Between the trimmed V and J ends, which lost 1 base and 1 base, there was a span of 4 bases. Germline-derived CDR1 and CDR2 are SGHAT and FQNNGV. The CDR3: CASSLARNTEAFF. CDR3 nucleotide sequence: TGTGCCAGCAGCTTAGCCCGGAACACTGAAGCTTTCTTT. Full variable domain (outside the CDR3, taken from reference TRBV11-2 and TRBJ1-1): EAGVAQSPRYKIIEKRQSVAFWCNPISGHATLYWYQQILGQGPKLLIQFQNNGVVDDSQLPKDRFSAERLKGVDSTLKIQPAKLEDSAVYLCASSLARNTEAFFGQGTRLTVV.

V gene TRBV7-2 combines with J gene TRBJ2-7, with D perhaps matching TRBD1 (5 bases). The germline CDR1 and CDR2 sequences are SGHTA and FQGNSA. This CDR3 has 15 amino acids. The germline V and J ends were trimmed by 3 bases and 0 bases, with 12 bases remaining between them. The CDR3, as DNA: TGTGCCAGCAGCTTTGTACGACAGCTCTCCTACGAGCAGTACTTC. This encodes CASSFVRQLSYEQYF.

The CDR3 bases are TGCGCCAGCAGCCCCAAGGGGGGACAGGGAAACACCGGGGAGCTGTTTTTT. This translates into CASSPKGGQGNTGELFF. The chain uses TRBV4-1 and TRBJ2-2; 9 nucleotides agree with TRBD1. V was pared by 4 bases and J by 2 bases, with 8 bases of the junction left unmatched. Germline V gene lookup returns CDR1 MGHRA and CDR2 YSYEKL. The CDR3 length is 17 residues.

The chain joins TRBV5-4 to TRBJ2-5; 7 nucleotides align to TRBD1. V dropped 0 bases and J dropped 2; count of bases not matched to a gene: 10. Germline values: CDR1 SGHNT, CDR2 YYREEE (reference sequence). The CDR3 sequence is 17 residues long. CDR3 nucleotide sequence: TGTGCCAGCAGCTTGGATTTACAGGGGATGCCGCAAGAGACCCAGTACTTC. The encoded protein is CASSLDLQGMPQETQYF. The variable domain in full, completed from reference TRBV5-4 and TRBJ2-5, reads ETGVTQSPTHLIKTRGQQVTLRCSSQSGHNTVSWYQQALGQGPQFIFQYYREEENGRGNFPPRFSGLQFPNYSSELNVNALELDDSALYLCASSLDLQGMPQETQYFGPGTRLLVL.

The CDR3 DNA sequence: TGTGCCAGCAGCAAAGACAGGAATAATAATTCACCCCTCCACTTT. It specifies CASSKDRNNNSPLHF. The V gene is TRBV7-2, the J gene TRBJ1-6, with a weak D call TRBD1 (6 bases). CDR3 length: 15 amino acids. The germline CDR1 and CDR2 sequences are SGHTA and FQGNSA. Trimming took off 5 bases at V and 5 bases at J, with 13 bases between the two ends. Together with reference TRBV7-2 and TRBJ1-6, the CDR3 gives the full variable domain: GAGVSQSPSNKVTEKGKDVELRCDPISGHTALYWYRQSLGQGLEFLIYFQGNSAPDKSGLPSDRFSAERTGGSVSTLTIQRTQQEDSAVYLCASSKDRNNNSPLHFGNGTRLTVT.

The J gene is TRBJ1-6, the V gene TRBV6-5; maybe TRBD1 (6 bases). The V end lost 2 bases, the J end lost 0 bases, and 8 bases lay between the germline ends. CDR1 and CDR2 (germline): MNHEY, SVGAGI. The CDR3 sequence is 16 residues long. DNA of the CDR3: TGTGCCAGCAGTTACGGACAGAGCTCCTATAATTCACCCCTCCACTTT. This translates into CASSYGQSSYNSPLHF.

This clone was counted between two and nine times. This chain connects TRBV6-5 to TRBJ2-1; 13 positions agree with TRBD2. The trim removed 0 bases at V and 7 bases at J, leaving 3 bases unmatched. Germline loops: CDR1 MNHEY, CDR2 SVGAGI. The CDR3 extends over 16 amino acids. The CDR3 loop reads CASSYSGLAGRNEQFF. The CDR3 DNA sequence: TGTGCCAGCAGTTACTCGGGACTAGCGGGACGGAATGAGCAGTTCTTC.

Here the CDR3 reads CASSRGGLARETQYF. The CDR3 DNA is TGCGCCAGCAGCCGAGGGGGACTAGCGAGGGAGACCCAGTACTTC. The V gene is TRBV4-1, the J gene TRBJ2-5; 10 bases map to TRBD2. V lost 4 bases and J lost 5; bases outside the gene matches: 7. Germline CDR1 is MGHRA and CDR2 is YSYEKL. The CDR3 consists of 15 residues.

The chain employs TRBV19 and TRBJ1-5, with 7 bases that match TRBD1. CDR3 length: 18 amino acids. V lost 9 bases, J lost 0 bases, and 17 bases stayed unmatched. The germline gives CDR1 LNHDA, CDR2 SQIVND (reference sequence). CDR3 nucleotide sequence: TGTGCCAGACCGCTTGGGGATAGGGGGCGGGATAGCAATCAGCCCCAGCATTTT. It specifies CARPLGDRGRDSNQPQHF.

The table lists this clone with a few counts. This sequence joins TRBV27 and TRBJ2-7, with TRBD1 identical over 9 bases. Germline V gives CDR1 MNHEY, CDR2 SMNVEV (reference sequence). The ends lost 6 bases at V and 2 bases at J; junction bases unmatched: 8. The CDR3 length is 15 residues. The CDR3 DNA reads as TGTGCCAGCAGGATACAACAGGGGGCAGCCTACGAGCAGTACTTC. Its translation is CASRIQQGAAYEQYF.

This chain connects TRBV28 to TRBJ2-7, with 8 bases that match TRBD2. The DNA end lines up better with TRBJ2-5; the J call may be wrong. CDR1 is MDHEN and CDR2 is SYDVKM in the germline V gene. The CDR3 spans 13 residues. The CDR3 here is CATSGLVVETQYF. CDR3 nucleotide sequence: TGTGCCACCTCGGGACTAGTAGTAGAGACCCAGTACTTC.

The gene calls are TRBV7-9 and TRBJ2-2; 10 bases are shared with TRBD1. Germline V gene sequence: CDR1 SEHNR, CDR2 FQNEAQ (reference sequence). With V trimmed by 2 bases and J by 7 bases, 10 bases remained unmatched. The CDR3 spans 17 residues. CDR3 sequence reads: CASSLYGTGVNGGELFF. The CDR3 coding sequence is TGTGCCAGCAGCTTATACGGGACAGGGGTAAATGGCGGGGAGCTGTTTTTT. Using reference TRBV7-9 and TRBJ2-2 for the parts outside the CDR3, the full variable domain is DTGVSQNPRHKITKRGQNVTFRCDPISEHNRLYWYRQTLGQGPEFLTYFQNEAQLEKSRLLSDRFSAERPKGSFSTLEIQRTEQGDSAMYLCASSLYGTGVNGGELFFGEGSRLTVL.

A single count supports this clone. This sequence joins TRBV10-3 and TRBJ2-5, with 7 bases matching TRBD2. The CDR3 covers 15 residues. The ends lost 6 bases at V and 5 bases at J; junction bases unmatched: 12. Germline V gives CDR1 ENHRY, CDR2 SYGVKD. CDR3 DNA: TGTGCCATCAGGGAACGCAAGCGGGGAGTGGAGACCCAGTACTTC. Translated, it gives CAIRERKRGVETQYF.

The CDR3 nucleotides read TGTGCCAGCAGACCACAGGGGGACTATGGCTACACCTTC. It codes for CASRPQGDYGYTF. The V gene is TRBV28, the J gene TRBJ1-2, with 8 bases matching TRBD1. The junction had 3 bases not matched to a gene; V was cut back by 6 bases and J by 3 bases. CDR1 is MDHEN and CDR2 is SYDVKM in the germline V gene. The CDR3 runs to 13 residues.

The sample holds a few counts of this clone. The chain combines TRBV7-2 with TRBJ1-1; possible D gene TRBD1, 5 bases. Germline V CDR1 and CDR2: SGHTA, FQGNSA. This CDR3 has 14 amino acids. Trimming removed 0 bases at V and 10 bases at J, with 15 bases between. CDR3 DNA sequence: TGTGCCAGCAGCTTAGCTGGGGTTGGGGGGGTAGCTTTCTTT. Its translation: CASSLAGVGGVAFF.

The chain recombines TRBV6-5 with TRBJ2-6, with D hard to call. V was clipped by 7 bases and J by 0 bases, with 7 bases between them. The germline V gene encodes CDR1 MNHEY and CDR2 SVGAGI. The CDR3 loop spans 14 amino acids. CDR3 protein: CASMGFSGANVLTF. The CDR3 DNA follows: TGTGCCAGCATGGGCTTCTCTGGGGCCAACGTCCTGACTTTC.

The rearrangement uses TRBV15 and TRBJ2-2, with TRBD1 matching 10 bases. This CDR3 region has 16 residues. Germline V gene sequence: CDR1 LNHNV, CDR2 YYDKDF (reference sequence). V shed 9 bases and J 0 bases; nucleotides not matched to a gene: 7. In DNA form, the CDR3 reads TGTGCCACTGAGGACAGGGGGAAAGCGAACACCGGGGAGCTGTTTTTT. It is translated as CATEDRGKANTGELFF. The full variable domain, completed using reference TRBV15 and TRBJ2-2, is DAMVIQNPRYQVTQFGKPVTLSCSQTLNHNVMYWYQQKSSQAPKLLFHYYDKDFNNEADTPDNFQSRRPNTSFCFLDIRSPGLGDTAMYLCATEDRGKANTGELFFGEGSRLTVL.

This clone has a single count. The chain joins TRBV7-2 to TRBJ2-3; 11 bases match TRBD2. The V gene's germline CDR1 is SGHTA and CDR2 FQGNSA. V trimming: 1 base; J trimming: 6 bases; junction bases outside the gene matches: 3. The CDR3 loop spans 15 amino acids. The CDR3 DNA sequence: TGTGCCAGCAGCTTAGTTAGCGGGGGGGCGGATACGCAGTATTTT. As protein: CASSLVSGGADTQYF.

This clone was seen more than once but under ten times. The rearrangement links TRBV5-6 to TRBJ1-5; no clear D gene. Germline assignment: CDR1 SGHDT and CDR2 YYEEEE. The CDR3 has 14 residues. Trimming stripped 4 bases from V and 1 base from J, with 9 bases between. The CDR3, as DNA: TGTGCCAGCAGCCCGGGTCTCAGCAATCAGCCCCAGCATTTT. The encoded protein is CASSPGLSNQPQHF.

The chain's CDR3 is CASSALQGSGANVLTF. The CDR3 coding sequence is TGTGCCAGCAGCGCATTACAGGGCTCTGGGGCCAACGTCCTGACTTTC. This sequence joins TRBV5-5 and TRBJ2-6; tentative D call: TRBD1 (6 bases). This CDR3 contains 16 residues. CDR1 is SGHKS, CDR2 YYEKEE, per germline (reference sequence). Trimming pared 4 bases from V and 0 bases from J, leaving 11 bases between.

The DNA of the CDR3 is TGTGCCAGCAGCGTAGGGGTGGCCGCGGGGGGCTACACCTTC. Protein product: CASSVGVAAGGYTF. V and J are TRBV9 and TRBJ1-2; D gene uncertain. The CDR3 extends over 14 amino acids. Germline V gene lookup returns CDR1 SGDLS and CDR2 YYNGEE. V shed 0 bases and J shed 8 bases, with 14 bases lying between them.

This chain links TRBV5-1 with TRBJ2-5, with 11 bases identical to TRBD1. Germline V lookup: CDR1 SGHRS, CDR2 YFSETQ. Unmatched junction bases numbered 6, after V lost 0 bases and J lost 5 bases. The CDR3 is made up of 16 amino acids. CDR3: CASSLAGQGASETQYF. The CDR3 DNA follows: TGCGCCAGCAGCTTGGCTGGACAGGGGGCTAGCGAGACCCAGTACTTC.

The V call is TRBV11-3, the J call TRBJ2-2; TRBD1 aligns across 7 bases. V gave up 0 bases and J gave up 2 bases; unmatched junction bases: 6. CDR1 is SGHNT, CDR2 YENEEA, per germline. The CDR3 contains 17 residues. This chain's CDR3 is CASSLDRRDSNTGELFF. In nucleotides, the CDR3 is TGTGCCAGCAGCTTAGACCGCCGGGACAGTAACACCGGGGAGCTGTTTTTT.

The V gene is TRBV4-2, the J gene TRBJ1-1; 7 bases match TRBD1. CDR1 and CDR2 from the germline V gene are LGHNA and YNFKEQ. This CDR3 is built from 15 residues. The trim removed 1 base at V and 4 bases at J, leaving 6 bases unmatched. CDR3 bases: TGTGCCAGCAGCCAAGGTACACAGGGGAGCACTGAAGCTTTCTTT. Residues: CASSQGTQGSTEAFF.

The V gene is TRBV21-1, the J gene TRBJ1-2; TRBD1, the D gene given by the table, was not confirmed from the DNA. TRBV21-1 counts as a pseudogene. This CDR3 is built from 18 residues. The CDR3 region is CASSKEGRVGRGDYGYTF. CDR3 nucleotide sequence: TGTGCCAGCAGCAAAGAAGGAAGGGTTGGCAGGGGAGACTATGGCTACACCTTC.

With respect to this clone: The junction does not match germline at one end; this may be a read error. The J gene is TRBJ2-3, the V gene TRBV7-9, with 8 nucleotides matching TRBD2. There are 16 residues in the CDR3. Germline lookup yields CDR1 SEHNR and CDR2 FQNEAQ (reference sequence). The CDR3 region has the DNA TGTTCCAGCAGCTTAATGGCGGGGGGTTCCTCAGATACGCAGTATTTT. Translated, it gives CSSSLMAGGSSDTQYF.

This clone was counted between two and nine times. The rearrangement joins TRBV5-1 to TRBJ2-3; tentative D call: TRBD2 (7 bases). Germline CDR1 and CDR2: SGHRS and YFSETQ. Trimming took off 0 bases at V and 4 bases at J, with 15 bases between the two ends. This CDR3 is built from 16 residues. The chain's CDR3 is CASSLEGGISADTQYF. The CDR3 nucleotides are TGCGCCAGCAGCTTGGAGGGGGGGATAAGTGCAGATACGCAGTATTTT. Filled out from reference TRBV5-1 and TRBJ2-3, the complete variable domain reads KAGVTQTPRYLIKTRGQQVTLSCSPISGHRSVSWYQQTPGQGLQFLFEYFSETQRNKGNFPGRFSGRQFSNSRSEMNVSTLELGDSALYLCASSLEGGISADTQYFGPGTRLTVL.

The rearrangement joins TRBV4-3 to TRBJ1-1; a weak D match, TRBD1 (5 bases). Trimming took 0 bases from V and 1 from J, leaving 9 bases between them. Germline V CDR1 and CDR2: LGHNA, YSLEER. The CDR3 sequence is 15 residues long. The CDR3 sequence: CASSQDGGANTEAFF. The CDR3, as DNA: TGCGCCAGCAGCCAAGATGGAGGGGCGAACACTGAAGCTTTCTTT.

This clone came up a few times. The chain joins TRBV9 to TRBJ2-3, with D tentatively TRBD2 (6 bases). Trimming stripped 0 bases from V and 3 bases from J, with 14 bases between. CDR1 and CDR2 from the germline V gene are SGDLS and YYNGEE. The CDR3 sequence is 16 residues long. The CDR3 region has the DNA TGTGCCAGCAGCGTAGCCCCTCGACTAGTAACAGATACGCAGTATTTT. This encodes CASSVAPRLVTDTQYF.